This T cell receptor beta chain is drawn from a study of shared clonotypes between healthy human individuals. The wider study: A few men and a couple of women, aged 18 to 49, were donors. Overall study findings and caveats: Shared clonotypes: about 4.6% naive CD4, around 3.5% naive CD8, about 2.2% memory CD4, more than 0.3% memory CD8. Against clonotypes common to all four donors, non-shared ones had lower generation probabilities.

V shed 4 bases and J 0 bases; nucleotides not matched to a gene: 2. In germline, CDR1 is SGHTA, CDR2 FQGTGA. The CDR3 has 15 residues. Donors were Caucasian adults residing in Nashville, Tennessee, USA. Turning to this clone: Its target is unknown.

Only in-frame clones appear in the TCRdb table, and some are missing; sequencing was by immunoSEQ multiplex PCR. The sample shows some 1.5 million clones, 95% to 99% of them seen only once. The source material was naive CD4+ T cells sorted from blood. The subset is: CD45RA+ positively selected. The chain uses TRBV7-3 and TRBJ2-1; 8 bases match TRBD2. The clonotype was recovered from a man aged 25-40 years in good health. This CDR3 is CASSSGTSSYNEQFF. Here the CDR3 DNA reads TGTGCCAGCAGCTCCGGGACTAGCTCCTACAATGAGCAGTTCTTC.